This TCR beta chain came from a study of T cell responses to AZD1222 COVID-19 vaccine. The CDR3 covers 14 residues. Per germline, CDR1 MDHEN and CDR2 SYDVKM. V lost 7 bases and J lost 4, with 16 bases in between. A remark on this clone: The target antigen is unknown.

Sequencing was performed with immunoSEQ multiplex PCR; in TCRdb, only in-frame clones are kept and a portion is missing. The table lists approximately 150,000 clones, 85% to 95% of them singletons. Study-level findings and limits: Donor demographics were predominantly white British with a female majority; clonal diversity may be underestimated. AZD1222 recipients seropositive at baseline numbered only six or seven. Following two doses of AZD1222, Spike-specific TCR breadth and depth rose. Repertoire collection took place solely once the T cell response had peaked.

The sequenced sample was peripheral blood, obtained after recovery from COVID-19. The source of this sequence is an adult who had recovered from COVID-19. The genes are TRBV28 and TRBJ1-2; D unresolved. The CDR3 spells CASTRGSSGYGYTF. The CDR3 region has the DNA TGTGCCAGCACCCGAGGGAGTTCCGGCTATGGCTACACCTTC.